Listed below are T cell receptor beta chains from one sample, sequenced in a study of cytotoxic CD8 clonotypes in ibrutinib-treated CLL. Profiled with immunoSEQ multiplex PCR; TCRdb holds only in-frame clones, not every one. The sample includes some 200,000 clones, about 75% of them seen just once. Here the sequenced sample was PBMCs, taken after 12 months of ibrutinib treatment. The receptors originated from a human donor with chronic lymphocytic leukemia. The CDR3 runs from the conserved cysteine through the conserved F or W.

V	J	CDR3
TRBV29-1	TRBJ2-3	CSVDSDLSSTDTQYF
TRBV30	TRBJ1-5	CAWSRGGFQPQHF
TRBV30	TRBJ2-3	CAWSVLKHSTDTQYF
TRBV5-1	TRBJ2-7	CASREDIGTYEQYF
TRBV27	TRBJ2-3	CASSSRQGAADTQYF
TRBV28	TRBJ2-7	CASTGVFEQYF
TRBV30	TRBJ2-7	CAWRRDIPYEQYF
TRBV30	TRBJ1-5	CAWSAGTQPQHF
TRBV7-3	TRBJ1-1	CASSLTRSLGTEAFF
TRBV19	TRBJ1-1	CASSQTGRRTEAFF
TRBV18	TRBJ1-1	CASSPNTGANTEAFF
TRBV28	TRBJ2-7	CASRGLAGGPYEQYF
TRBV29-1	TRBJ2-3	CNNPGQGATDTQYF
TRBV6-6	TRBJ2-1	CASSLGAPGYNEQFF
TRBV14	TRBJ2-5	CASSQDLVPGTQYF
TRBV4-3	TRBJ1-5	CASSQDLTGGSDQPQHF
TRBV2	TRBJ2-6	CASRRQGLSGANVLTF
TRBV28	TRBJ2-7	CASNFPGLAGDGGVYEQYF
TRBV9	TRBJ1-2	CASSVSGKGVYGYTF
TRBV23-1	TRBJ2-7	CASSQPSWTGGTYEQYF
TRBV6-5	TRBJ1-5	CASSYRGGNQPQHF
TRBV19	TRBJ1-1	CASSNSVGPTTEAFF
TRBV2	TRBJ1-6	CASQSQPNSPLHF
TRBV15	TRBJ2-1	CATSRDFSNEQFF
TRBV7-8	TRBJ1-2	CASSLALGAGGYTF
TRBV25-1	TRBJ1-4	CASSEYPGRNSTNEKLFF
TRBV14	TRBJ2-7	CASSRLGQGQAEQYF
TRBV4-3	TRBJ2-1	CASSQVAGTSGPNPYNEQFF
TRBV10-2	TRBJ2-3	CASSEIADKQYF
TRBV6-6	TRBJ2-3	CASRTDTQYF
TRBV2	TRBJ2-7	CASSGTGVREVPYEQYF
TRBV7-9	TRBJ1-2	CASSLKKNYGYTF
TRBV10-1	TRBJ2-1	CARSQVGSYNEQFF
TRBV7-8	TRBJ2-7	CASLTASRGGEQYF
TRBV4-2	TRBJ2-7	CASSQKGRTGGEQYF
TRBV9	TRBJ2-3	CASSPRPGWDTQYF
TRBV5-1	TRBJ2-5	CASSQTRGRETQYF
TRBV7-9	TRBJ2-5	CASSLAGTPKTQYF
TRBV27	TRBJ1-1	CASRFSGTDNTEAFF
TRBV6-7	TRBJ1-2	CASSREEDGYTF
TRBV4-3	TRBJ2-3	CASSQAGGYTDTQYF
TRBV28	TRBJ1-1	CASSPGQGGSAEAFF
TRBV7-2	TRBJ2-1	CASSLGLATNNEQFF
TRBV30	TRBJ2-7	CAWSKAAGGWEQYF
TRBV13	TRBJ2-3	CASSLGRGAGGSEAQYF
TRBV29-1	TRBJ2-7	CSVDHRRERSYEQYF
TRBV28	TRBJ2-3	CASRHPGQGTDTQYF
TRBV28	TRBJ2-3	CASSFPNPITQYF
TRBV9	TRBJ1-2	CASRLGGTPGLGYTF